This T cell receptor (beta chain) was sequenced during a study of human T cells and chemical hapten exposure. Overall study results and limits: Those TCRs sitting above 1 in 1000 frequency stayed the same with DPC sensitization.

Total RNA was isolated from whole blood that had not been fractionated. The sample holds a few counts of this clonotype. Its antigen is not known. With V trimmed by 5 bases and J by 6 bases, 5 bases remained unmatched. This CDR3 spans 15 amino acids. Germline V lookup: CDR1 SGHTA, CDR2 FQGNSA. Individual cDNA molecules had unique molecular identifiers attached to them by the library. In TCRdb, the 5' RACE reads were re-called with MiXCR into one record per CDR3 protein. This table holds about 110,000 distinct CDR3 sequences, approximately 20% found once. The chain combines TRBV7-2 with TRBJ2-3, with TRBD2 matching over 13 bases. This clonotype was obtained from a human donor in good health. For the CDR3, the DNA is TGTGCCAGCAGCGCAGGACTAGCGGGAGTTGATACGCAGTATTTT. It yields the protein CASSAGLAGVDTQYF.